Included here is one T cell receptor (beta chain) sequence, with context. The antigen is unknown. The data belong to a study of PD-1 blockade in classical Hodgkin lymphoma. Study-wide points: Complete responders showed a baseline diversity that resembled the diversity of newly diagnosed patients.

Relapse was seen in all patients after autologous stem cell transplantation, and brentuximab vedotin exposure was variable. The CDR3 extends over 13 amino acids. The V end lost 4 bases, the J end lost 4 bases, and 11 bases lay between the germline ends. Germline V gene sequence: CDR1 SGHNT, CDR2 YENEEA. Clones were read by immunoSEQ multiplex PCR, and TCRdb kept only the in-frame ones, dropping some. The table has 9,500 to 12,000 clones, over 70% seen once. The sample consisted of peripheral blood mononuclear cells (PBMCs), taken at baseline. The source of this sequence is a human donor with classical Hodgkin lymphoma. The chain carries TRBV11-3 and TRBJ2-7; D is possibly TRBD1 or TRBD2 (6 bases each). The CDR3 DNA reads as TGTGCCAGCAGCTGGCGGGACAAATACGAGCAGTACTTC. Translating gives CASSWRDKYEQYF.